These 10 T cell receptor beta chains share one sample of origin, sequenced in a study of T cell responses to AZD1222 COVID-19 vaccine. This table comes from immunoSEQ multiplex PCR, and its TCRdb copy is limited to in-frame clones, with some not included. The sample lists some 99,000 clones; roughly 90% were seen once. The material was peripheral blood, obtained 28 days after the second AZD1222 dose. The origin of the receptors is an adult who received the AZD1222 COVID-19 vaccine.

J is TRBJ2-5 and V is TRBV19, with 14 bases aligning to TRBD2. The germline V gene encodes CDR1 LNHDA and CDR2 SQIVND (reference sequence). The CDR3 consists of 16 residues. After removal of 7 bases from V and 2 bases from J, the junction contained 6 bases not matched to a gene. This CDR3 reads CASTTSGRAGQETQYF. As DNA, the CDR3 is TGTGCCAGTACGACTAGCGGGAGGGCTGGGCAAGAGACCCAGTACTTC.

V gene TRBV5-6 combines with J gene TRBJ1-2; D is undetermined. V was trimmed by 0 bases and J by 1 base, leaving 10 bases between them. Looked up from germline, CDR1 is SGHDT and CDR2 is YYEEEE. The CDR3 runs to 15 residues. The CDR3 DNA reads as TGTGCCAGCAGCTTGGGGTACCCTAATAACTATGGCTACACCTTC. It encodes CASSLGYPNNYGYTF. Full variable domain (remainder filled in from reference TRBV5-6 and TRBJ1-2): DAGVTQSPTHLIKTRGQQVTLRCSPKSGHDTVSWYQQALGQGPQFIFQYYEEEERQRGNFPDRFSGHQFPNYSSELNVNALLLGDSALYLCASSLGYPNNYGYTFGSGTRLTVV.

The genes are TRBV2 and TRBJ1-4; TRBD1 matches 9 bases. This CDR3 contains 15 residues. V lost 11 bases to trimming and J lost 5 bases; unmatched junction nucleotides: 12. Germline V gene data show CDR1 as SNHLY and CDR2 as FYNNEI. The CDR3 reads CAGKPLGQGNEKLFF. DNA of the CDR3: TGTGCCGGTAAACCCCTAGGACAGGGGAATGAAAAACTGTTTTTT.

The chain joins TRBV18 to TRBJ2-1; possible D gene TRBD2, 7 bases. Trimming took off 2 bases at V and 6 bases at J, with 11 bases between the two ends. The CDR3 has 14 residues. Germline loops: CDR1 KGHSH, CDR2 LQKENI. In DNA form, the CDR3 reads TGTGCCAGCTCACCAGGACAGCGGGGCAATGAGCAGTTCTTC. Translated: CASSPGQRGNEQFF.

The V and J genes are TRBV29-1 and TRBJ2-5; 8 bases map to TRBD2. Germline values: CDR1 SQVTM, CDR2 ANQGSEA. The CDR3 consists of 13 residues. Losses at the gene ends were 2 bases for V and 5 bases for J; bases not matched to a gene: 4. CDR3 residues: CSVEIGRAETQYF. In DNA form, the CDR3 reads TGCAGCGTTGAAATCGGGAGGGCCGAGACCCAGTACTTC.

V usage is TRBV4-2 and J usage is TRBJ1-6, with no clear D. Germline CDR1 is LGHNA and CDR2 is YNFKEQ. The germline V and J ends were trimmed by 1 base and 5 bases, with 6 bases remaining between them. The CDR3 runs 14 residues. This CDR3 reads CASSQGVHNSPLHF. The DNA of the CDR3 is TGTGCCAGCAGCCAAGGGGTGCATAATTCACCCCTCCACTTT.

The gene calls are TRBV5-1 and TRBJ2-7; the D gene is possibly TRBD1 (6 bases). The CDR3 is 15 residues long. Looked up from germline, CDR1 is SGHRS and CDR2 is YFSETQ. Trimming removed 4 bases at V and 5 bases at J, with 19 bases between. The DNA of the CDR3 is TGCGCCAGCAGCCTTCCGGCAGGGGATCTCAACGAGCAGTACTTC. This gives the protein CASSLPAGDLNEQYF.

The rearrangement joins TRBV6-5 to TRBJ2-7; no firm D call. This CDR3 has 15 amino acids. V was cut by 0 bases and J by 2 bases, with 11 bases left in between. Germline V gene sequence: CDR1 MNHEY, CDR2 SVGAGI. CDR3 amino acids: CASSYSRRQAYEQYF. CDR3 nucleotides: TGTGCCAGCAGTTACTCCCGGCGGCAAGCCTACGAGCAGTACTTC.

V usage is TRBV6-5 and J usage is TRBJ1-4, with 10 bases aligning to TRBD1. The CDR3 loop spans 16 amino acids. The germline gives CDR1 MNHEY, CDR2 SVGAGI. J lost 8 bases, V lost 2 bases, and 8 bases had no gene match. The CDR3 protein is CASSYIRTGGGEKLFF. In DNA form, the CDR3 reads TGTGCCAGCAGTTACATCCGGACAGGGGGTGGCGAAAAACTGTTTTTT.

This clone has more than one count but fewer than ten. Compared with germline, one end of the junction differs, possibly owing to a read error. V gene TRBV10-3 combines with J gene TRBJ2-2, with TRBD2 matching over 10 bases. CDR1 is ENHRY, CDR2 SYGVKD, per germline. This CDR3 has 12 residues. CDR3 sequence (DNA): TGTGCCGTCAGCGGGAGGGACGAGGAGCTGTTTTTT. This translates into CAVSGRDEELFF.